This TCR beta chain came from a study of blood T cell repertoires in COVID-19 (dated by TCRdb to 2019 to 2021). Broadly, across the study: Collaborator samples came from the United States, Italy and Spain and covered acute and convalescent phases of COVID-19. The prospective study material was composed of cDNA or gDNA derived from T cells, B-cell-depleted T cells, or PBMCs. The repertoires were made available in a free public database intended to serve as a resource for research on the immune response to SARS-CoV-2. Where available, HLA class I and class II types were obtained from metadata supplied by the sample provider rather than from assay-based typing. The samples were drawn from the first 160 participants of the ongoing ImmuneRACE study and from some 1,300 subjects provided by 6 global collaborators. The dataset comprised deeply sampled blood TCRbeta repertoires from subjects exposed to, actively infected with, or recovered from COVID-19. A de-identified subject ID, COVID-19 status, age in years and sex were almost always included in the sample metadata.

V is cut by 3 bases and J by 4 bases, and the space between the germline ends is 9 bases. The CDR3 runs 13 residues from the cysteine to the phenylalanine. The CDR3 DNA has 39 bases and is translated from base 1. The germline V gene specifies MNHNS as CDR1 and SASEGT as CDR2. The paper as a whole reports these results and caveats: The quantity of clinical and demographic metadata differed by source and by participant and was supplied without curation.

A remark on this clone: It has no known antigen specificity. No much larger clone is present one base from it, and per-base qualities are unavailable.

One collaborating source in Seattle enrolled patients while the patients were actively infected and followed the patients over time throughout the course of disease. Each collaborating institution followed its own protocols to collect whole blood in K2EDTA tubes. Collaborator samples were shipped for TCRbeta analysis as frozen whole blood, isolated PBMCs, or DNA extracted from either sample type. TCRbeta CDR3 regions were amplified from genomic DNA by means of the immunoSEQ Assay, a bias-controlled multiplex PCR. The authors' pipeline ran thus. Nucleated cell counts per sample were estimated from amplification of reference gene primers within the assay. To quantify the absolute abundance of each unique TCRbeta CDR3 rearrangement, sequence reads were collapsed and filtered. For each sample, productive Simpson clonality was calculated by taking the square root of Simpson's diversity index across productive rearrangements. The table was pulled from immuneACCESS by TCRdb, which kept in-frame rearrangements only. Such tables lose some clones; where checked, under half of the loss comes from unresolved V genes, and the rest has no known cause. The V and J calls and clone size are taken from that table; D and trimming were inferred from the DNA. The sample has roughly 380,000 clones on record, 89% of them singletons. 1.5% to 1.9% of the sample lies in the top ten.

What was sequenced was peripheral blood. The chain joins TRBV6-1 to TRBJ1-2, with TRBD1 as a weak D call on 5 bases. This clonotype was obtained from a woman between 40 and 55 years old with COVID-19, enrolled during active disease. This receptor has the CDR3 CASSDTGSYGYTF. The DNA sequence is TGTGCCAGCAGTGACACAGGATCCTATGGCTACACCTTC.